The 29 T cell receptor beta chains in this list originate from one sample, sequenced in a study of shared clonotypes between healthy human individuals. Method: immunoSEQ multiplex PCR; TCRdb's copy keeps in-frame clones and lacks some. Of roughly 1,500,000 clones listed, 97% to 99% were seen once; the top ten hold approximately 0.4%. Sequenced material: naive CD4+ T cells sorted from blood. The subset here: CD45RA+ positively selected. The receptors were sampled from a man between 25 and 39 years old in good health.

V gene TRBV7-8 combines with J gene TRBJ1-1; 7 nucleotides agree with TRBD1. The length of the CDR3 is 14 residues. J gave up 4 bases and V 6 bases, and 8 bases lay outside the gene matches. Looked up from germline, CDR1 is SGHVS and CDR2 is FQNEAQ. CDR3 in amino acids: CASRQQGYRTEAFF. The CDR3 nucleotides read TGTGCCAGCAGACAACAGGGGTATCGCACTGAAGCTTTCTTT.

The J gene is TRBJ2-3, the V gene TRBV4-1, with no clear D. V was cut by 1 base and J by 8 bases, with 7 bases left in between. Germline V gives CDR1 MGHRA, CDR2 YSYEKL. The CDR3 spans 12 residues. CDR3 sequence: CASSQGTSTQYF. For the CDR3, the DNA is TGCGCCAGCAGCCAAGGGACGAGTACGCAGTATTTT.

The V and J genes are TRBV9 and TRBJ2-3, with TRBD2 matching over 7 bases. Germline CDR1 is SGDLS and CDR2 is YYNGEE. The CDR3 runs to 18 residues. The junction had 14 bases not matched to a gene; V was cut back by 0 bases and J by 4 bases. This CDR3 is CASSVGLAGTGSSDTQYF. In DNA, the CDR3 is TGTGCCAGCAGCGTAGGACTAGCAGGTACCGGGAGCTCAGATACGCAGTATTTT.

The rearrangement joins TRBV19 to TRBJ1-5, with D possibly TRBD1 on 5 matching bases. This CDR3 spans 16 amino acids. Germline CDR1 LNHDA, CDR2 SQIVND (reference sequence). V was cut by 0 bases and J by 7 bases, with 16 bases left in between. CDR3 sequence reads: CASSIDLKGARQPQHF. The CDR3 bases are TGTGCCAGTAGTATAGATCTGAAAGGGGCGCGACAGCCCCAGCATTTT.

This chain connects TRBV18 to TRBJ2-2, with D maybe TRBD2 (5 bases). Germline lookup yields CDR1 KGHSH and CDR2 LQKENI. The length of the CDR3 is 15 residues. Between the trimmed V and J ends, which lost 3 bases and 2 bases, there was a span of 10 bases. The CDR3 sequence: CASSPERSNTGELFF. CDR3 coding DNA: TGTGCCAGCTCACCGGAGCGGTCTAACACCGGGGAGCTGTTTTTT. Using reference TRBV18 and TRBJ2-2 for the parts outside the CDR3, the full variable domain is NAGVMQNPRHLVRRRGQEARLRCSPMKGHSHVYWYRQLPEEGLKFMVYLQKENIIDESGMPKERFSAEFPKEGPSILRIQQVVRGDSAAYFCASSPERSNTGELFFGEGSRLTVL.

This clone is a singleton in its sample. The chain has TRBV27 and TRBJ2-2; 9 bases are shared with TRBD1. V was clipped by 4 bases and J by 7 bases; unmatched bases: 7. CDR1 is MNHEY, CDR2 SMNVEV, per germline (reference sequence). The CDR3 is 15 residues long. In nucleotides, the CDR3 is TGTGCCAGCAGTTCGGGACAGGGTATGGACGGGGAGCTGTTTTTT. It encodes CASSSGQGMDGELFF.

The rearrangement links TRBV4-3 to TRBJ2-2; D uncertain. Germline V lookup: CDR1 LGHNA, CDR2 YSLEER. Between the trimmed V and J ends, which lost 6 bases and 0 bases, there was a span of 11 bases. The CDR3 sequence is 15 residues long. This chain's CDR3 is CASRLEVANTGELFF. The DNA for the CDR3 is TGCGCCAGCAGACTTGAAGTCGCGAACACCGGGGAGCTGTTTTTT.

This clone has a single count. The chain couples TRBV5-1 to TRBJ2-5, with D perhaps TRBD2 (5 bases). Trimming left V 0 bases short and J 7 bases short, with 13 bases between. Germline CDR1 reads SGHRS; CDR2 reads YFSETQ. This CDR3 contains 14 residues. CDR3 residues: CASSLGVKEGTQYF. The CDR3 nucleotides are TGCGCCAGCAGCTTGGGAGTCAAAGAGGGGACCCAGTACTTC. Drawing the rest from reference TRBV5-1 and TRBJ2-5, the complete variable domain is KAGVTQTPRYLIKTRGQQVTLSCSPISGHRSVSWYQQTPGQGLQFLFEYFSETQRNKGNFPGRFSGRQFSNSRSEMNVSTLELGDSALYLCASSLGVKEGTQYFGPGTRLLVL.

The J gene is TRBJ2-1, the V gene TRBV11-2; D gene uncertain. This CDR3 region has 13 residues. Trimming took 0 bases from V and 9 from J, leaving 9 bases between them. The germline V gene has CDR1 SGHAT and CDR2 FQNNGV. In nucleotides, the CDR3 is TGTGCCAGCAGCTTAGATGTCCGTCTTGAGCAGTTCTTC. Its translation: CASSLDVRLEQFF.

The rearrangement uses TRBV5-4 and TRBJ1-2; tentative D call: TRBD1 (5 bases). The V end lost 6 bases, the J end lost 4 bases, and 16 bases lay between the germline ends. The CDR3 length is 14 residues. Germline loops: CDR1 SGHNT, CDR2 YYREEE (reference sequence). The CDR3 DNA reads TGTGCCAGCACCTTACGACAGACAAGCTATGGCTACACCTTC. This codes for CASTLRQTSYGYTF.

The chain has TRBV19 and TRBJ2-7, with D perhaps matching TRBD2 (5 bases). CDR3 length: 16 residues. Trimming shortened V by 5 bases and J by 4 bases, and 21 bases separated the two germline ends. Germline assignment: CDR1 LNHDA and CDR2 SQIVND (reference sequence). CDR3 sequence reads: CASSLNLANPPYEQYF. In DNA, the CDR3 is TGTGCCAGTAGTCTCAACCTAGCAAATCCCCCGTACGAGCAGTACTTC.

The V gene is TRBV28, the J gene TRBJ2-7, with D unresolved. CDR3 length: 13 residues. Germline V gene data show CDR1 as MDHEN and CDR2 as SYDVKM. V was cut by 4 bases and J by 2 bases, with 9 bases left in between. As DNA, the CDR3 is TGTGCCAGCAGTTCCTCTAGTCCCTACGAGCAGTACTTC. Its protein product is CASSSSSPYEQYF.

This chain links TRBV28 with TRBJ2-1, with TRBD2 matching 8 bases. Germline-derived CDR1 and CDR2 are MDHEN and SYDVKM. V shed 10 bases and J 9 bases; nucleotides not matched to a gene: 11. The CDR3 covers 13 residues. CDR3 loop: CATSWREEGEQFF. The CDR3 DNA is TGTGCCACCTCCTGGCGGGAGGAGGGTGAGCAGTTCTTC.

The V gene is TRBV7-8, the J gene TRBJ2-5, with D possibly being TRBD1 or TRBD2 (6 bases each). Per the germline V gene, CDR1 is SGHVS and CDR2 is FQNEAQ. The V and J ends lost 1 base and 2 bases respectively, with 14 bases between them. This CDR3 has 16 residues. The CDR3 reads CASSLVRTGAQETQYF. CDR3 DNA: TGTGCCAGCAGCTTAGTGAGGACGGGGGCACAAGAGACCCAGTACTTC.

The genes are TRBV6-6 and TRBJ2-5; D ambiguous. This CDR3 is 12 amino acids long. V was pared by 6 bases and J by 2 bases, with 7 bases between. Per the germline V gene, CDR1 is MNHNY and CDR2 is SVGAGI (reference sequence). CDR3 sequence: CASRTLQETQYF. CDR3 coding DNA: TGTGCCAGCAGGACGTTGCAAGAGACCCAGTACTTC.

Remarks on this clone: At the DNA level, this CDR3 is encoded by other sequences in the same sample as well. Here the CDR3 reads CASSLGLAGDTGELFF. CDR3 sequence (DNA): TGTGCCAGCAGCTTGGGGCTAGCGGGAGACACCGGGGAGCTGTTTTTT. This chain uses TRBV5-4 with TRBJ2-2; 10 bases match TRBD2. The germline V gene encodes CDR1 SGHNT and CDR2 YYREEE (reference sequence). The CDR3 runs 16 residues. After removal of 0 bases from V and 3 bases from J, the junction contained 2 bases not matched to a gene.

The chain links TRBV5-1 to TRBJ2-3; D is unresolved. V was trimmed by 4 bases and J by 4 bases, leaving 13 bases between them. The V gene's germline CDR1 is SGHRS and CDR2 YFSETQ. CDR3 length equals 14 residues. The CDR3 here is CASSLESAPDTQYF. The CDR3 nucleotides read TGCGCCAGCAGCCTCGAATCGGCCCCAGATACGCAGTATTTT. The entire variable domain, with the rest obtained from reference TRBV5-1 and TRBJ2-3, is as follows: KAGVTQTPRYLIKTRGQQVTLSCSPISGHRSVSWYQQTPGQGLQFLFEYFSETQRNKGNFPGRFSGRQFSNSRSEMNVSTLELGDSALYLCASSLESAPDTQYFGPGTRLTVL.

Written as DNA, the CDR3 is TGTGCCAGCACCTTCGAAGGCACATCCTACGAGCAGTACTTC. Protein product: CASTFEGTSYEQYF. The chain links TRBV5-4 to TRBJ2-7; D is uncertain. In germline, CDR1 is SGHNT, CDR2 YYREEE (reference sequence). The length of the CDR3 is 14 residues. V lost 6 bases and J lost 1, with 14 bases in between.

In nucleotides, the CDR3 is TGTGCCAGCAGTTTACAGGCGGGAGGGCCCCACGAGCAGTACTTC. Translated, it gives CASSLQAGGPHEQYF. The V gene is TRBV27, the J gene TRBJ2-7, with TRBD2 matching over 9 bases. Trimming cost V 2 bases and J 5 bases; bases outside gene matches: 7. This CDR3 is 15 amino acids long. The germline V gene has CDR1 MNHEY and CDR2 SMNVEV (reference sequence).

About this clone: This sample includes further DNA sequences coding for the same CDR3. V gene TRBV5-1 combines with J gene TRBJ2-7, with 14 bases lining up with TRBD2. The J segment lost 4 bases and the V segment lost 4 bases, leaving 4 bases of the junction unmatched. The germline gives CDR1 SGHRS, CDR2 YFSETQ. This CDR3 has 15 amino acids. CDR3 DNA sequence: TGCGCCAGCAGCCCGGGACTAGCGGGAGCTTACGAGCAGTACTTC. It translates to CASSPGLAGAYEQYF.

V and J are TRBV29-1 and TRBJ2-1; TRBD2 matches 7 bases. Germline assignment: CDR1 SQVTM and CDR2 ANQGSEA. V lost 7 bases to trimming and J lost 8 bases; unmatched junction nucleotides: 5. This CDR3 has 11 amino acids. The CDR3 region is CSAASGDEQFF. The CDR3 bases are TGCAGCGCGGCTAGCGGCGATGAGCAGTTCTTC.

Comment on this clone: Other DNA variants within this sample encode the same CDR3. The chain links TRBV7-2 to TRBJ2-1, with D hard to call. Germline-derived CDR1 and CDR2 are SGHTA and FQGNSA. V was pared by 1 base and J by 0 bases, with 7 bases between. This CDR3 contains 15 residues. The CDR3 DNA reads TGTGCCAGCAGCTTAGTATGGGGCTCCTACAATGAGCAGTTCTTC. This sequence encodes CASSLVWGSYNEQFF.

The chain couples TRBV6-1 to TRBJ1-4; D may be TRBD1 (5 bases). The germline gives CDR1 MNHNS, CDR2 SASEGT. The CDR3 length is 17 residues. Trimming removed 1 base from V and 4 bases from J, with 16 bases in between. The DNA for the CDR3 is TGTGCCAGCAGTGAAGGAATCGCGGGGACCTTTAATGAAAAACTGTTTTTT. This translates into CASSEGIAGTFNEKLFF.

The rearrangement joins TRBV2 to TRBJ1-5; a possible D gene is TRBD1 (6 bases). CDR3 size: 14 residues. The germline V and J ends were trimmed by 7 bases and 0 bases, with 10 bases remaining between them. Per germline, CDR1 SNHLY and CDR2 FYNNEI. The CDR3 is CASTTGNSNQPQHF. In DNA, the CDR3 is TGTGCCAGCACGACAGGTAATAGCAATCAGCCCCAGCATTTT.

The chain joins TRBV19 to TRBJ2-2; D gene uncertain. This CDR3 region has 13 residues. CDR1 and CDR2 (germline): LNHDA, SQIVND (reference sequence). V dropped 6 bases and J dropped 2 bases, with 7 bases sitting between them. As DNA, the CDR3 is TGTGCCAGTAGCGGGCCCAACACCGGGGAGCTGTTTTTT. Its protein product is CASSGPNTGELFF.

Only one count was recorded for this clone. The chain joins TRBV18 to TRBJ1-5; 9 bases align to TRBD1. J gave up 11 bases and V 3 bases, and 11 bases lay outside the gene matches. CDR3 length: 15 residues. CDR1 and CDR2 (germline): KGHSH, LQKENI. The CDR3 protein is CASSPEQGARVSQHF. DNA of the CDR3: TGTGCCAGCTCACCGGAACAGGGGGCGCGGGTATCCCAGCATTTT.

The chain is built from TRBV7-2 and TRBJ2-1; the D is unclear. V was pared by 2 bases and J by 6 bases, with 8 bases between. CDR3 length: 13 amino acids. CDR1 is SGHTA and CDR2 is FQGNSA in the germline V gene. The CDR3 spells CASSLLHSNEQFF. CDR3 in DNA: TGTGCCAGCAGCTTATTACACAGCAATGAGCAGTTCTTC.

Details on this clone: The sample carries other DNA sequences with the same CDR3. The chain employs TRBV9 and TRBJ2-7, with 10 bases identical to TRBD2. There are 15 residues in the CDR3. Losses at the gene ends were 2 bases for V and 3 bases for J; bases not matched to a gene: 5. Germline CDR1 SGDLS, CDR2 YYNGEE. This CDR3 reads CASSVGTSGDYEQYF. For the CDR3, the DNA is TGTGCCAGCAGCGTCGGAACTAGCGGGGACTACGAGCAGTACTTC.

The rearrangement joins TRBV7-6 to TRBJ2-3; TRBD2 matches at 12 bases. The CDR3 consists of 16 residues. Per the germline V gene, CDR1 is SGHVS and CDR2 is FNYEAQ. J gave up 8 bases and V 2 bases, and 8 bases lay outside the gene matches. The CDR3 spells CASSLPRLAGVGTQYF. The CDR3 nucleotides read TGTGCCAGCAGCTTACCGAGACTAGCGGGAGTTGGTACGCAGTATTTT.